The rows below give T cell receptor beta chains drawn from one sample of a study of CD8 T cells in ankylosing spondylitis. A single record per CDR3 protein comes from TCRdb applying MiXCR to the 5' RACE reads. Of under 130,000 distinct CDR3 sequences in the sample, 20% to 30% were seen once. Sequencing used synovial fluid, either unsorted or a sorted T cell fraction (not recorded which). Every receptor here comes from a male donor with ankylosing spondylitis. Each CDR3 is given with its conserved first and last residue. A D gene is named only where the DNA matches it firmly. Rows may omit the clone size; those that give it use once, few, many or a size class.

abundance	d_gene	v_gene	j_gene	CDR3nt	CDR3aa
.	.	TRBV29-1	TRBJ1-1	TGCAGCGTTGAGAAGGGTTCCACTGAAGCTTTCTTT	CSVEKGSTEAFF
many	.	TRBV5-6	TRBJ1-2	TGTGCCAGCAGCTTTGCTCGGACATCAGGCTACACCTTC	CASSFARTSGYTF
.	.	TRBV3-1	TRBJ1-5	TGTGCCAGCAGCCCAGGTGGGTTCAATCAGCCCCAGCATTTT	CASSPGGFNQPQHF
.	.	TRBV15	TRBJ2-5	TGTGCCACCAGCACGGCCCCCGGGGTGACCCAGTACTTC	CATSTAPGVTQYF
few	TRBD2	TRBV12-3/TRBV12-4	TRBJ2-3	TGTGCCAGCAGCTCAGGTGGGAGGGTCACAGATACGCAGTATTTT	CASSSGGRVTDTQYF
.	.	TRBV5-5	TRBJ1-5	TGTGCCAGCAGTCGCGGGGGGGTGAGCAATCAGCCCCAGCATTTT	CASSRGGVSNQPQHF
many	.	TRBV5-1	TRBJ1-6	TGCGCCAGCAGCTTAGGGGGGCCCAATTCACCCCTCCACTTT	CASSLGGPNSPLHF
many	TRBD1	TRBV3-1	TRBJ2-5	TGTGCCAGCAGCCAGTTGACAGGGGTTTTCGAGACCCAGTACTTC	CASSQLTGVFETQYF
.	.	TRBV19	TRBJ2-2	TGTGCCTCCACTCCCCGGGGTCCACCTTACACCGGGGAGCTGTTTTTT	CASTPRGPPYTGELFF
.	TRBD2	TRBV6-5	TRBJ2-1	TGTGCCAGCAGTTACTCATTAGGGGACTACCCCTACAATGAGCAGTTCTTC	CASSYSLGDYPYNEQFF
.	TRBD1	TRBV7-9	TRBJ2-7	TGTGCCAGCAGCACGACAGGGGGCGCGTACGAGCAGTACTTC	CASSTTGGAYEQYF
many	.	TRBV12-3/TRBV12-4	TRBJ2-1	TGTGCCAGCAGTTTGGGCAGGAGCCTACAGTTCTTC	CASSLGRSLQFF
.	.	TRBV4-1	TRBJ2-4	TGCGCCAGCAGCCAAGACCTCCAATACATTCAGTACTTC	CASSQDLQYIQYF
few	.	TRBV10-2	TRBJ1-1	TGCGCCAGCATTGGGACCGGCATTGTTGGTGAAGCTTTCTTT	CASIGTGIVGEAFF
.	.	TRBV19	TRBJ2-1	TGTGCCAGTAGTATAGCGAGTAACAATGAGCAGTTCTTC	CASSIASNNEQFF
many	.	TRBV20-1	TRBJ2-2	TGCAGTGCTCCAGAGAACAGGGCGAATACCGGGGAGCTGTTTTTT	CSAPENRANTGELFF
.	.	TRBV7-2	TRBJ2-2	TGTGCCAGCAGGGAAGACTTCGGGGAGCTGTTTTTT	CASREDFGELFF
few	TRBD2	TRBV6-1	TRBJ2-1	TGTGCCAGCAGTGAAAGGCTAGCGGGAACCTACAATGAGCAGTTCTTC	CASSERLAGTYNEQFF
.	TRBD2	TRBV20-1	TRBJ2-1	TGCAGTGCTAGAGACCCAGGACTAGCGGGAGGGGAAGAGCAGTTCTTC	CSARDPGLAGGEEQFF
many	TRBD1	TRBV4-2	TRBJ1-6	TGTGCCAGCAGCCAAGACAGGGGGCTATCACCCCTCCACTTT	CASSQDRGLSPLHF
many	.	TRBV11-2	TRBJ2-3	TGTGCCAGCGCCCCGAGAGGGGCCAGTACAGATACGCAGTATTTT	CASAPRGASTDTQYF
few	TRBD2	TRBV5-1	TRBJ2-7	TGCGCCAGCAGCACGGGACTAGCGGGAGGGCCTCTGGAGCAGTACTTC	CASSTGLAGGPLEQYF
few	.	TRBV29-1	TRBJ2-2	TGCAGCGTTGGGGGCGATAGAAACACCGGGGAGCTGTTTTTT	CSVGGDRNTGELFF
once	.	TRBV24-1	TRBJ2-2	TGTGCCACCAGTGATCCAGGGGGGACCGGGGAGCTGTTTTTT	CATSDPGGTGELFF
.	.	TRBV15	TRBJ1-4	TGTGCCACCAGCAGGCAGCCCGGGATCACCACCGAAAAACTGTTTTTT	CATSRQPGITTEKLFF
.	TRBD2	TRBV27	TRBJ2-1	TGTGCCAGCAGTTTATCGAGAGGACTAGCGGGAAGGGGTGAGCAGTTCTTC	CASSLSRGLAGRGEQFF
once	.	TRBV12-3/TRBV12-4	TRBJ1-2	TGTGCCAGCACCGCCTGGGAGGGTGGCTACACCTTC	CASTAWEGGYTF
.	TRBD1	TRBV10-3	TRBJ1-2	TGTGCCATCAGTGAACAGGGGATTAACTATGGCTACACCTTC	CAISEQGINYGYTF
.	.	TRBV7-8	TRBJ1-1	TGTGCCAGCACATGGGACGTAGCGAACACTGAAGCTTTCTTT	CASTWDVANTEAFF
few	TRBD1	TRBV3-1	TRBJ2-1	TGTGCCAGCACCGCCGACAGGGACATCTACAATGAGCAGTTCTTC	CASTADRDIYNEQFF
.	TRBD1	TRBV20-1	TRBJ1-2	TGCAGTGCTAGGCCGGGACAGTCGTTCTATGGCTACACCTTC	CSARPGQSFYGYTF
medium-sized	.	TRBV20-1	TRBJ2-7	TGCAGTGCTAGAGTCGTGAGCTCCTACGAGCAGTACTTC	CSARVVSSYEQYF
many	TRBD1	TRBV7-2	TRBJ2-5	TGTGCCAGCAGCCTCCAGACAGGGGGTCAGGAGACCCAGTACTTC	CASSLQTGGQETQYF
many	.	TRBV20-1	TRBJ2-1	TGCAGTGCTAGACCGAACCCTAGCACTGAGCAGTTCTTC	CSARPNPSTEQFF
.	.	TRBV29-1	TRBJ1-5	TGCAGAGATATATGGGGGGCTAGCAATCAGCCCCAGCATTTT	CRDIWGASNQPQHF
many	.	TRBV12-5	TRBJ2-1	TGTGCTAGTGGTTTGGACAGGAGCGAGCAGTTCTTC	CASGLDRSEQFF
.	.	TRBV5-1	TRBJ2-7	TGCGCCAGCAGCCCCCAGGGTGGGGGCTGGGAGCAGTACTTC	CASSPQGGGWEQYF
many	.	TRBV25-1	TRBJ1-3	TGTGCCAGCAGTGAGGATACATGGCCAGGAAACACCATATATTTT	CASSEDTWPGNTIYF
many	.	TRBV5-1	TRBJ1-1	TGCGCCAGCAGCTTGGAGCTGGGACAGAACACTGAAGCTTTCTTT	CASSLELGQNTEAFF
.	.	TRBV11-2	TRBJ1-1	TGTGCCAGCAGCTCCGTCAATACGAACACTGAAGCTTTCTTT	CASSSVNTNTEAFF
.	.	TRBV7-9	TRBJ2-5	TGTGCCAGCAGCTTTTCGGACGGCGCTAACTTC	CASSFSDGANF
few	TRBD1	TRBV4-2	TRBJ2-7	TGTGCCAGCAGCCAAAGGGACAGGGAGTACTTC	CASSQRDREYF
few	.	TRBV9	TRBJ2-5	TGTGCCAGCAGCGTAGGGGCCGGGAGAGTGACCCAGTACTTC	CASSVGAGRVTQYF
medium-sized	.	TRBV5-1	TRBJ2-6	TGCGCCAGCGTCCCGGGGGCCTCTGGGGCCAACGTCCTGACTTTC	CASVPGASGANVLTF
many	TRBD2	TRBV24-1	TRBJ2-1	TGTGCCACCAGTGACCCCGGGAGGTCCTACAATGAGCAGTTCTTC	CATSDPGRSYNEQFF
.	.	TRBV5-5	TRBJ1-6	TGTGCCAGCAGCTTGGGGGTGGATTCACCCCTCCACTTT	CASSLGVDSPLHF
.	TRBD1	TRBV12-3/TRBV12-4	TRBJ1-4	TGTGCCATCAGCTGGATCGGGGACAGGGGGTCGGTAACAGAAAAACTGTTTTTT	CAISWIGDRGSVTEKLFF
.	.	TRBV7-6	TRBJ1-2	TGTGCCAGCAGCCAGGACAGCTCTAACTATGGCTACACCTTC	CASSQDSSNYGYTF
many	.	TRBV12-3/TRBV12-4	TRBJ2-3	TGTGCCAGCAGTCCGTCCTTTAGCGGTAGCACAGATACGCAGTATTTT	CASSPSFSGSTDTQYF
.	TRBD1	TRBV29-1	TRBJ1-1	TGCAGCGTTGGGGACAGCCCGAACACTGAAGCTTTCTTT	CSVGDSPNTEAFF
.	TRBD2	TRBV27	TRBJ2-5	TGTGCCAGCAGTCCCTCGACTAGCGGCCAAGAGACCCAGTACTTC	CASSPSTSGQETQYF
.	.	TRBV6-1	TRBJ1-1	TGTGCCAGCAGTGAGGGAGGGGATGGTGAAGCTTTCTTT	CASSEGGDGEAFF
few	.	TRBV14	TRBJ1-6	TGTGCCAGCAGCCAGATGCTGGATTCACCCCTCCACTTT	CASSQMLDSPLHF
few	TRBD2	TRBV3-1	TRBJ2-3	TGTGCCAGCAGCCACCTAGCGGTCACAGATACGCAGTATTTT	CASSHLAVTDTQYF
.	.	TRBV7-9	TRBJ2-1	TGTGCCAGCAGCTTAGATGGGGGCGGTGAGCAGTTCTTC	CASSLDGGGEQFF
.	TRBD2	TRBV20-1	TRBJ2-1	TGCAGTGCTATGAGCGGGAGTGACTACAATGAGCAGTTCTTC	CSAMSGSDYNEQFF
few	.	TRBV5-6	TRBJ1-1	TGTGCCAGCGAAATGTTGGGATGGAACACTGAAGCTTTCTTT	CASEMLGWNTEAFF
.	TRBD1	TRBV30	TRBJ2-7	TGTGCCCAGAGCAGGACAGGGAATCACGAGCAGTACTTC	CAQSRTGNHEQYF
.	.	TRBV20-1	TRBJ2-1	TGCAGTGCTAGATCAAGGACAGAATTCTCCTACAATGAGCAGTTCTTC	CSARSRTEFSYNEQFF
.	.	TRBV7-2	TRBJ2-7	TGTGCCAGCAGCTTAGTCGCAGGGACGTACGAGCAGTACTTC	CASSLVAGTYEQYF